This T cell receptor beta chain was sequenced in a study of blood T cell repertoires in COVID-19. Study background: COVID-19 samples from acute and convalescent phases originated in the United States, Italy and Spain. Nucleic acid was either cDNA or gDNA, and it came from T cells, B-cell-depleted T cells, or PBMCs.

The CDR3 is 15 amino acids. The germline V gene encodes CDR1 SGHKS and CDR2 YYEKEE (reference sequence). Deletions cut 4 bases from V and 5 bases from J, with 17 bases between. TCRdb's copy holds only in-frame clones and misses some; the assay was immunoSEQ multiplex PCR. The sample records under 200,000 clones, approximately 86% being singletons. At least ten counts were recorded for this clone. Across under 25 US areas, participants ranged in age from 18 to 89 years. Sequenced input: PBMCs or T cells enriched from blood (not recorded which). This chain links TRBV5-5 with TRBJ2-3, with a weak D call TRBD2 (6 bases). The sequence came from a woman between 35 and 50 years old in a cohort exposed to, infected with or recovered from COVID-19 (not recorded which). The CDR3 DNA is TGTGCCAGCAGCCTAAACTACCGGGAGATAGATACGCAGTATTTT. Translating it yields CASSLNYREIDTQYF. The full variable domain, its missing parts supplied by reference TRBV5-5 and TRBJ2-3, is DAGVTQSPTHLIKTRGQQVTLRCSPISGHKSVSWYQQVLGQGPQFIFQYYEKEERGRGNFPDRFSARQFPNYSSELNVNALLLGDSALYLCASSLNYREIDTQYFGPGTRLTVL.